This is a list of T cell receptor beta chains from one sample in a study of blood T cell repertoires in COVID-19. The assay was immunoSEQ multiplex PCR, and TCRdb's table has in-frame clones only and misses some. This table has about 130,000 clones, around 86% appearing once. Sequencing used peripheral blood. The receptors shown here come from a woman over 75 with acute or convalescent COVID-19. Both conserved end residues are part of each CDR3. Each record gives: J gene, clone size, D gene, V gene, CDR3 protein, CDR3 DNA. A D gene is named only where the DNA matches it firmly. Only some rows state a clone size, as once, few, many or a class for expanded clones.

j_call: TRBJ1-6; clone_size: NA; d_call: NA; v_call: TRBV4-2; cdr3_aa: CASSLTGGTLNSPLHF; cdr3_nt: TGTGCCAGCAGCCTGACGGGAGGGACTCTTAATTCACCCCTCCACTTT
j_call: TRBJ1-1; clone_size: few; d_call: NA; v_call: TRBV11-2; cdr3_aa: CASSGGYTEAFF; cdr3_nt: TGTGCCAGCAGCGGGGGGTATACTGAAGCTTTCTTT
j_call: TRBJ2-7; clone_size: many; d_call: TRBD1; v_call: TRBV25-1; cdr3_aa: CASSGRDRVEGEQYF; cdr3_nt: TGTGCCAGCAGTGGGCGGGACAGGGTAGAGGGCGAGCAGTACTTC
j_call: TRBJ1-5; clone_size: NA; d_call: NA; v_call: TRBV7-2; cdr3_aa: CASSLGVGGNQPQHF; cdr3_nt: TGTGCCAGCAGCTTAGGAGTCGGTGGCAATCAGCCCCAGCATTTT
j_call: TRBJ1-4; clone_size: NA; d_call: NA; v_call: TRBV7-9; cdr3_aa: CASSSDRSTNEKLFF; cdr3_nt: TGTGCCAGCAGCTCAGACAGGTCTACTAATGAAAAACTGTTTTTT
j_call: TRBJ1-1; clone_size: NA; d_call: TRBD1; v_call: TRBV7-9; cdr3_aa: CASSARTGGSEAFF; cdr3_nt: TGTGCCAGCAGCGCGCGGACAGGGGGGTCTGAAGCTTTCTTT
j_call: TRBJ2-3; clone_size: NA; d_call: NA; v_call: TRBV15; cdr3_aa: CATSRQLAADTQYF; cdr3_nt: TGTGCCACCAGCAGACAACTAGCAGCAGATACGCAGTATTTT
j_call: TRBJ1-3; clone_size: once; d_call: NA; v_call: TRBV19; cdr3_aa: CASTSSSGTIYF; cdr3_nt: TGTGCCAGTACCTCTAGCAGCGGCACCATATATTTT
j_call: TRBJ1-3; clone_size: NA; d_call: NA; v_call: TRBV9; cdr3_aa: CASSPSGTGNTIYF; cdr3_nt: TGTGCCAGCAGCCCCTCAGGGACTGGAAACACCATATATTTT
j_call: TRBJ1-1; clone_size: NA; d_call: NA; v_call: TRBV7-3; cdr3_aa: CASSLTADSEAFF; cdr3_nt: TGTGCCAGCAGCTTAACGGCTGACAGTGAAGCTTTCTTT
j_call: TRBJ1-5; clone_size: few; d_call: TRBD1; v_call: TRBV4-3; cdr3_aa: CASSQEDRGHQPQHF; cdr3_nt: TGCGCCAGCAGCCAAGAAGACAGGGGGCATCAGCCCCAGCATTTT
j_call: TRBJ1-1; clone_size: NA; d_call: NA; v_call: TRBV29-1; cdr3_aa: CSAGRGNTEAFF; cdr3_nt: TGCAGCGCCGGCAGGGGTAACACTGAAGCTTTCTTT
j_call: TRBJ1-1; clone_size: NA; d_call: NA; v_call: TRBV6-5; cdr3_aa: CASSYRGAANTEAFF; cdr3_nt: TGTGCCAGCAGTTACCGGGGGGCAGCTAACACTGAAGCTTTCTTT
j_call: TRBJ1-1; clone_size: NA; d_call: NA; v_call: TRBV5-1; cdr3_aa: CASSLLSSGNTEAFF; cdr3_nt: TGCGCCAGCAGCCTGCTAAGCTCGGGAAACACTGAAGCTTTCTTT
j_call: TRBJ2-3; clone_size: NA; d_call: TRBD2; v_call: TRBV4-1; cdr3_aa: CASSQDRGGGGARGTQYF; cdr3_nt: TGCGCCAGCAGCCAAGATCGAGGAGGCGGGGGGGCCCGAGGTACGCAGTATTTT
j_call: TRBJ2-3; clone_size: NA; d_call: NA; v_call: TRBV5-6; cdr3_aa: CASSLDVQGSDTQYF; cdr3_nt: TGTGCCAGCAGCTTGGACGTCCAGGGGTCAGATACGCAGTATTTT
j_call: TRBJ1-3; clone_size: NA; d_call: TRBD1; v_call: TRBV2; cdr3_aa: CASSEEGAGGNTIYF; cdr3_nt: TGTGCCAGCAGTGAAGAGGGGGCGGGTGGAAACACCATATATTTT
j_call: TRBJ1-4; clone_size: NA; d_call: TRBD1; v_call: TRBV10-1; cdr3_aa: CASGPDRGCRKLFF; cdr3_nt: TGCGCCAGCGGGCCCGACAGGGGGTGTAGAAAACTGTTTTTT
j_call: TRBJ2-2; clone_size: NA; d_call: NA; v_call: TRBV5-1; cdr3_aa: CASSLAGRVNTGELFF; cdr3_nt: TGCGCCAGCAGCTTGGCGGGCAGGGTAAACACCGGGGAGCTGTTTTTT
j_call: TRBJ1-6; clone_size: few; d_call: NA; v_call: TRBV6-5; cdr3_aa: CASSQATDNSPLHF; cdr3_nt: TGTGCCAGCAGCCAAGCCACTGATAATTCACCCCTCCACTTT
j_call: TRBJ2-7; clone_size: NA; d_call: NA; v_call: TRBV11-3; cdr3_aa: CASSEDNSYEQYF; cdr3_nt: TGTGCCAGCAGCGAGGACAACTCCTACGAGCAGTACTTC
j_call: TRBJ2-2; clone_size: NA; d_call: TRBD1; v_call: TRBV7-9; cdr3_aa: CASSRLLWDRGFSWELFF; cdr3_nt: TGTGCCAGCAGTCGTTTACTTTGGGACAGGGGGTTTTCCTGGGAGCTGTTTTTT
j_call: TRBJ1-3; clone_size: NA; d_call: TRBD1; v_call: TRBV4-2; cdr3_aa: CASSQGQSSGNTIYF; cdr3_nt: TGTGCCAGCAGCCAGGGACAGAGCTCTGGAAACACCATATATTTT
j_call: TRBJ1-1; clone_size: NA; d_call: NA; v_call: TRBV19; cdr3_aa: CASTLFGNTEAFF; cdr3_nt: TGTGCCAGTACCCTCTTCGGGAACACTGAAGCTTTCTTT
j_call: TRBJ1-1; clone_size: NA; d_call: NA; v_call: TRBV7-2; cdr3_aa: CASSFSFATEAFF; cdr3_nt: TGTGCCAGCAGCTTCTCCTTTGCGACTGAAGCTTTCTTT
j_call: TRBJ1-1; clone_size: few; d_call: TRBD1; v_call: TRBV28; cdr3_aa: CASRSTDRVNMNTEAFF; cdr3_nt: TGTGCCAGCAGATCGACCGACAGGGTTAACATGAACACTGAAGCTTTCTTT
j_call: TRBJ2-1; clone_size: NA; d_call: NA; v_call: TRBV15; cdr3_aa: CATSRYHTGSLWNEQFF; cdr3_nt: TGTGCCACCAGCAGATATCATACCGGGAGCCTCTGGAATGAGCAGTTCTTC
j_call: TRBJ1-1; clone_size: NA; d_call: TRBD1; v_call: TRBV5-1; cdr3_aa: CASSLSGTGAAFF; cdr3_nt: TGCGCCAGCAGCTTATCCGGGACAGGGGCAGCTTTCTTT
j_call: TRBJ2-2; clone_size: NA; d_call: NA; v_call: TRBV18; cdr3_aa: CASSPGLFTGELFF; cdr3_nt: TGTGCCAGCTCACCGGGACTTTTCACCGGGGAGCTGTTTTTT
j_call: TRBJ2-5; clone_size: NA; d_call: TRBD1; v_call: TRBV5-1; cdr3_aa: CASSRQGQPQETQYF; cdr3_nt: TGCGCCAGCAGCCGGCAGGGACAGCCCCAAGAGACCCAGTACTTC
j_call: TRBJ1-1; clone_size: NA; d_call: TRBD1; v_call: TRBV19; cdr3_aa: CASKKYQGGEAFF; cdr3_nt: TGTGCCAGTAAGAAATACCAAGGGGGCGAAGCTTTCTTT
j_call: TRBJ1-5; clone_size: NA; d_call: NA; v_call: TRBV6-5; cdr3_aa: CASTPNNQPQHF; cdr3_nt: TGTGCCAGCACGCCTAACAATCAGCCCCAGCATTTT
j_call: TRBJ1-2; clone_size: NA; d_call: NA; v_call: TRBV5-1; cdr3_aa: CASSLARPAYGYTF; cdr3_nt: TGCGCCAGCAGCTTGGCCCGGCCAGCGTATGGCTACACCTTC
j_call: TRBJ1-6; clone_size: NA; d_call: TRBD1; v_call: TRBV5-1; cdr3_aa: CASSPGQGADNSPLHF; cdr3_nt: TGCGCCAGCAGCCCGGGACAGGGGGCAGATAATTCACCCCTCCACTTT
j_call: TRBJ1-2; clone_size: NA; d_call: TRBD1; v_call: TRBV5-1; cdr3_aa: CASSLGGTGVRAGYTF; cdr3_nt: TGCGCCAGCAGCTTGGGGGGTACAGGGGTCCGGGCTGGCTACACCTTC
j_call: TRBJ2-7; clone_size: NA; d_call: TRBD2; v_call: TRBV6-2/TRBV6-3; cdr3_aa: CASRPSGELEQYF; cdr3_nt: TGTGCCAGCAGACCTAGCGGGGAGCTCGAGCAGTACTTC
j_call: TRBJ2-2; clone_size: NA; d_call: TRBD1; v_call: TRBV6-5; cdr3_aa: CASKGTGGTGELFF; cdr3_nt: TGTGCCAGCAAGGGGACAGGGGGCACCGGGGAGCTGTTTTTT
j_call: TRBJ1-1; clone_size: NA; d_call: NA; v_call: TRBV9; cdr3_aa: CASSVNGQNTEAFF; cdr3_nt: TGTGCCAGCAGCGTAAACGGACAGAACACTGAAGCTTTCTTT
j_call: TRBJ2-1; clone_size: NA; d_call: TRBD1; v_call: TRBV28; cdr3_aa: CASRWGDRQYNEQFF; cdr3_nt: TGTGCCAGCAGATGGGGGGACAGGCAGTACAATGAGCAGTTCTTC
j_call: TRBJ2-1; clone_size: NA; d_call: TRBD2; v_call: TRBV10-3; cdr3_aa: CAILAGNNNEQFF; cdr3_nt: TGTGCCATCCTAGCGGGGAATAACAATGAGCAGTTCTTC
j_call: TRBJ1-3; clone_size: once; d_call: NA; v_call: TRBV5-8; cdr3_aa: CASSLEGTSGNTIYF; cdr3_nt: TGTGCCAGCAGCTTGGAAGGGACTTCTGGAAACACCATATATTTT
j_call: TRBJ1-1; clone_size: NA; d_call: NA; v_call: TRBV15; cdr3_aa: CATSRPMETEAFF; cdr3_nt: TGTGCCACCAGCCGGCCGATGGAGACTGAAGCTTTCTTT
j_call: TRBJ1-1; clone_size: NA; d_call: NA; v_call: TRBV18; cdr3_aa: CASSSTGKDTEAFF; cdr3_nt: TGTGCCAGCTCATCAACAGGGAAGGACACTGAAGCTTTCTTT
j_call: TRBJ2-3; clone_size: NA; d_call: NA; v_call: TRBV4-2; cdr3_aa: CASSQASGGVRTDTQYF; cdr3_nt: TGTGCCAGCAGCCAAGCGTCCGGCGGGGTCCGCACAGATACGCAGTATTTT
j_call: TRBJ2-1; clone_size: NA; d_call: NA; v_call: TRBV5-1; cdr3_aa: CASSLVSGIDNEQFF; cdr3_nt: TGCGCCAGCAGCTTGGTGTCAGGGATTGACAATGAGCAGTTCTTC
j_call: TRBJ1-2; clone_size: NA; d_call: TRBD1; v_call: TRBV18; cdr3_aa: CASSPPGVPGGTNYGYTF; cdr3_nt: TGTGCCAGCTCACCGCCCGGGGTTCCAGGGGGCACCAACTATGGCTACACCTTC
j_call: TRBJ1-4; clone_size: NA; d_call: TRBD1; v_call: TRBV5-1; cdr3_aa: CASSGSGQGGEKLFF; cdr3_nt: TGCGCCAGCAGCGGATCGGGACAGGGAGGTGAAAAACTGTTTTTT
j_call: TRBJ1-6; clone_size: NA; d_call: NA; v_call: TRBV7-9; cdr3_aa: CASRPAGSYNSPLHF; cdr3_nt: TGTGCCAGCAGACCTGCCGGCTCCTATAATTCACCCCTCCACTTT
j_call: TRBJ1-1; clone_size: few; d_call: TRBD1; v_call: TRBV28; cdr3_aa: CASSNAGGDTEAFF; cdr3_nt: TGTGCCAGCAGTAACGCAGGGGGAGACACTGAAGCTTTCTTT
j_call: TRBJ1-1; clone_size: NA; d_call: TRBD1; v_call: TRBV6-5; cdr3_aa: CASSVLDRVGEAFF; cdr3_nt: TGTGCCAGCAGCGTACTGGACAGGGTAGGGGAAGCTTTCTTT
j_call: TRBJ1-5; clone_size: NA; d_call: NA; v_call: TRBV5-8; cdr3_aa: CASSLESTYSNQPQHF; cdr3_nt: TGTGCCAGCAGCTTGGAATCCACCTATAGCAATCAGCCCCAGCATTTT
j_call: TRBJ1-2; clone_size: NA; d_call: TRBD1; v_call: TRBV6-2/TRBV6-3; cdr3_aa: CASSPGQAPLLYGYTF; cdr3_nt: TGTGCCAGCAGTCCCGGACAGGCCCCACTTCTCTATGGCTACACCTTC
j_call: TRBJ1-1; clone_size: NA; d_call: TRBD1; v_call: TRBV18; cdr3_aa: CASSLTGTGGGEAFF; cdr3_nt: TGTGCCAGCTCACTTACCGGGACAGGGGGCGGTGAAGCTTTCTTT